The 3 T cell receptor beta chains in this list originate from one sample, sequenced in a study of blood T cell repertoires in COVID-19 (dated by TCRdb to the early 2020s). Library prep was done by the immunoSEQ multiplex PCR assay. TCRdb retrieved this table from immuneACCESS and kept in-frame rearrangements only. Not all clones are present; in checked studies, unresolved V genes account for under half, and no reason is known for the remainder. The sample table contains 450,000 or so clones; only one count was recorded for roughly 90% of them. The ten largest clones represent 0.8% to 1% of the sample. The sequencing input was peripheral blood. The receptors derive from a man aged 18 to 35 with COVID-19, enrolled during active disease.

The chain employs TRBV3-1 (or the pseudogene TRBV3-2) and TRBJ2-7; 13 nucleotides agree with TRBD2. The germline CDR1 and CDR2 sequences are LGHDT and YNNKEL (reference sequence). Trimming took 5 bases from V and 3 from J; bases not matched to a gene: 7. CDR3 size: 16 residues. The CDR3 here is CASSYAGTSGNYEQYF. In nucleotides, the CDR3 is TGTGCCAGCAGCTACGCCGGGACTAGCGGGAACTACGAGCAGTACTTC.

This clone was recorded only once. V usage is TRBV27 and J usage is TRBJ2-7; maybe TRBD2 (5 bases). The germline gives CDR1 MNHEY, CDR2 SMNVEV (reference sequence). The CDR3 is 13 residues long. V was trimmed by 2 bases and J by 2 bases, leaving 7 bases between them. The CDR3 DNA sequence: TGTGCCAGCAGTTTAGGAGGTCCCTACGAGCAGTACTTC. It encodes CASSLGGPYEQYF.

Note on this clone: The junction shows a germline mismatch at one end, possibly a read error. This sequence joins TRBV18 and TRBJ2-7; D may be TRBD2 (5 bases). Germline assignment: CDR1 KGHSH and CDR2 LQKENI. The CDR3 is 13 residues long. CDR3 residues: CASSPPGDYEQYF. In DNA, the CDR3 is TGTGCCAGCTCCCCACCCGGGGATTACGAGCAGTACTTC.